The 23 T cell receptor beta chains listed next were all sequenced from one sample in a study of blood T cell repertoires in COVID-19. Assay: immunoSEQ multiplex PCR; the TCRdb copy retains only in-frame clones and omits some. The sample yields around 170,000 clones, roughly four fifths seen once. The sample was peripheral blood. The receptors stem from a woman in her thirties or forties with acute or convalescent COVID-19.

The chain is built from TRBV28 and TRBJ1-1, with TRBD1 matching over 9 bases. V lost 6 bases and J lost 5; bases outside the gene matches: 13. The CDR3 sequence is 16 residues long. CDR1 is MDHEN and CDR2 is SYDVKM in the germline V gene. CDR3 in DNA: TGTGCCAGCAGCTGGATGACGGGACAGGGCGGGACTGAAGCTTTCTTT. As protein: CASSWMTGQGGTEAFF.

The rearrangement joins TRBV2 to TRBJ1-1, with D possibly matching TRBD1 (5 bases). CDR1 and CDR2 (germline): SNHLY, FYNNEI. Trimming pared 5 bases from V and 1 base from J, leaving 8 bases between. CDR3 size: 13 residues. In DNA form, the CDR3 reads TGTGCCAGCAGTTCAGGGTCGAACACTGAAGCTTTCTTT. It encodes CASSSGSNTEAFF.

This clone was observed a handful of times. The V and J genes are TRBV25-1 and TRBJ2-2; 7 positions match TRBD2. This CDR3 is built from 16 residues. V trimming: 4 bases; J trimming: 2 bases; junction bases outside the gene matches: 7. Germline assignment: CDR1 MGHDK and CDR2 SYGVNS. CDR3 amino acids: CASSGGTIENTGELFF. CDR3 bases: TGTGCCAGCAGTGGCGGGACTATAGAAAACACCGGGGAGCTGTTTTTT.

This clone was detected only a few times. The chain combines TRBV9 with TRBJ1-1, with D possibly TRBD1 on 6 matching bases. CDR1 and CDR2 from the germline V gene are SGDLS and YYNGEE. The CDR3 has 14 residues. Trimming took off 4 bases at V and 10 bases at J, with 20 bases between the two ends. CDR3 bases: TGTGCCAGCAGCCCCTACAGGGCACTGAATGGAGCTTTCTTT. It codes for CASSPYRALNGAFF.

This clone has a count of ten or more. The V call is TRBV18, the J call TRBJ1-1; D unclear. V was trimmed by 3 bases and J by 0 bases, leaving 14 bases between them. The germline V gene has CDR1 KGHSH and CDR2 LQKENI. The CDR3 is 16 amino acids. The CDR3 is CASSPTILYMNTEAFF. CDR3 sequence (DNA): TGTGCCAGCTCACCTACTATCCTATACATGAACACTGAAGCTTTCTTT.

The chain uses TRBV5-4 and TRBJ2-4; 11 bases map to TRBD2. J gave up 8 bases and V 4 bases, and 5 bases lay outside the gene matches. The CDR3 loop spans 14 amino acids. Germline CDR1 SGHNT, CDR2 YYREEE (reference sequence). CDR3 sequence reads: CASSLTSGSDIQYF. In nucleotides, the CDR3 is TGTGCCAGCAGCCTAACTAGCGGGAGTGACATTCAGTACTTC.

The V call is TRBV18, the J call TRBJ1-5; D uncertain. The CDR3 is made up of 11 amino acids. The germline V gene encodes CDR1 KGHSH and CDR2 LQKENI. Trimming took off 5 bases at V and 9 bases at J, with 8 bases between the two ends. The CDR3 loop is CASSAGGPQHF. CDR3 nucleotides: TGTGCCAGCTCAGCTGGAGGGCCCCAGCATTTT. Supplemented by reference TRBV18 and TRBJ1-5, the full variable domain reads NAGVMQNPRHLVRRRGQEARLRCSPMKGHSHVYWYRQLPEEGLKFMVYLQKENIIDESGMPKERFSAEFPKEGPSILRIQQVVRGDSAAYFCASSAGGPQHFGDGTRLSIL.

Regarding this clone: This same CDR3 is encoded by further DNA sequences in the sample. This chain uses TRBV5-4 with TRBJ2-7; 8 nucleotides match TRBD1. Per the germline V gene, CDR1 is SGHNT and CDR2 is YYREEE (reference sequence). V trimming: 0 bases; J trimming: 3 bases; junction bases outside the gene matches: 2. The CDR3 extends over 14 amino acids. The CDR3 loop reads CASSLAGGFYEQYF. The CDR3 DNA reads as TGTGCCAGCAGCTTGGCAGGGGGCTTCTACGAGCAGTACTTC.

V gene TRBV5-4 combines with J gene TRBJ1-1; D is perhaps TRBD1 (6 bases). V gave up 0 bases and J gave up 4 bases, with 10 bases separating them. The CDR3 extends over 14 amino acids. Germline V lookup: CDR1 SGHNT, CDR2 YYREEE (reference sequence). The CDR3 here is CASSLGGLGTEAFF. The CDR3 region has the DNA TGTGCCAGCAGCTTGGGGGGGCTCGGCACTGAAGCTTTCTTT.

The chain uses TRBV27 and TRBJ2-7, with a weak D call TRBD2 (5 bases). The CDR3 runs to 15 residues. Germline loops: CDR1 MNHEY, CDR2 SMNVEV (reference sequence). The germline V and J ends were trimmed by 8 bases and 3 bases, with 20 bases remaining between them. In DNA form, the CDR3 reads TGTGCCAGCTCGAGGGCTGCCGCCGATAACTACGAGCAGTACTTC. It translates to CASSRAAADNYEQYF.

The CDR3 bases are TGTGCCAGCAGTTACGACAGATACACTGAAGCTTTCTTT. Residues: CASSYDRYTEAFF. The rearrangement joins TRBV6-5 to TRBJ1-1; D may be TRBD1 (5 bases). CDR1 and CDR2 from the germline V gene are MNHEY and SVGAGI. The CDR3 has 13 amino acids. The V and J ends lost 2 bases and 3 bases respectively, with 7 bases between them.

This clone was seen ten or more times. The chain joins TRBV7-8 to TRBJ2-1; TRBD1 aligns across 8 bases. The CDR3 has 14 amino acids. J was trimmed by 8 bases and V by 5 bases; bases with no gene match: 8. Germline CDR1 SGHVS, CDR2 FQNEAQ. CDR3 sequence reads: CASSLGQAAYEQFF. CDR3 DNA sequence: TGTGCCAGCAGCCTGGGACAGGCTGCCTATGAGCAGTTCTTC.

This chain connects TRBV28 to TRBJ2-1; D gene unclear. Germline V gives CDR1 MDHEN, CDR2 SYDVKM. The V end lost 3 bases, the J end lost 12 bases, and 9 bases lay between the germline ends. The CDR3 extends over 11 amino acids. The CDR3 sequence is CASSLKLGQFF. The CDR3 DNA sequence: TGTGCCAGCAGTTTGAAGCTCGGGCAGTTCTTC.

The chain recombines TRBV18 with TRBJ2-2, with 7 bases lining up with TRBD1. The CDR3 has 13 amino acids. V shed 6 bases, J shed 5 bases, and the junction held 3 bases outside the gene matches. CDR1 and CDR2 (germline): KGHSH, LQKENI. In DNA form, the CDR3 reads TGTGCCAGCTCGCCGACAGGGACCGGGGAGCTGTTTTTT. This gives the protein CASSPTGTGELFF.

The chain uses TRBV3-1 (or the pseudogene TRBV3-2) and TRBJ2-1, with D perhaps TRBD2 (5 bases). Germline V gene sequence: CDR1 LGHDT, CDR2 YNNKEL (reference sequence). The CDR3 extends over 16 amino acids. Trimming removed 1 base at V and 7 bases at J, with 17 bases between. The chain's CDR3 is CASSQVSNQGSNEQFF. Written as DNA, the CDR3 is TGTGCCAGCAGCCAAGTGAGCAACCAAGGGAGTAATGAGCAGTTCTTC.

This clone occurred a few times. This sequence joins TRBV7-3 and TRBJ2-1; 9 bases are a match to TRBD2. With V trimmed by 2 bases and J by 7 bases, 6 bases remained unmatched. The CDR3 loop spans 15 amino acids. Per the germline V gene, CDR1 is SGHTA and CDR2 is FQGTGA. The CDR3, as DNA: TGTGCCAGCAGCTTAGTGCTAGCGGGGACAAATGAGCAGTTCTTC. Its translation is CASSLVLAGTNEQFF. Full variable domain (rest looked up from reference TRBV7-3 and TRBJ2-1): GAGVSQTPSNKVTEKGKYVELRCDPISGHTALYWYRQSLGQGPEFLIYFQGTGAADDSGLPNDRFFAVRPEGSVSTLKIQRTERGDSAVYLCASSLVLAGTNEQFFGPGTRLTVL.

The V gene is TRBV5-3, the J gene TRBJ1-1; D uncertain. TRBV5-3 is placed among ORFs of uncertain function. The CDR3 extends over 16 amino acids. V was cut by 4 bases and J by 0 bases, with 16 bases left in between. The CDR3 loop is CARSLKLDGMNTEAFF. DNA of the CDR3: TGTGCCAGAAGCCTGAAACTAGACGGTATGAACACTGAAGCTTTCTTT.

The chain uses TRBV30 and TRBJ1-2; 9 bases fit TRBD1. CDR1 GTSNPN and CDR2 SVGIG come from the germline V gene (reference sequence). This CDR3 is built from 16 residues. J was trimmed by 0 bases and V by 4 bases; bases with no gene match: 9. The CDR3 is CAWNAWTGDANYGYTF. The CDR3 DNA sequence: TGTGCCTGGAATGCTTGGACAGGGGATGCTAACTATGGCTACACCTTC.

The rearrangement links TRBV30 to TRBJ1-4; D is ambiguous. This CDR3 has 11 amino acids. V was cut by 5 bases and J by 4 bases, with 5 bases left in between. Germline loops: CDR1 GTSNPN, CDR2 SVGIG (reference sequence). The CDR3: CAWGYNEKLFF. CDR3 bases: TGTGCCTGGGGATATAATGAAAAACTGTTTTTT.

This clone was seen more than once but under ten times. This chain connects TRBV10-3 to TRBJ1-5, with D perhaps matching TRBD1 (5 bases). Per germline, CDR1 ENHRY and CDR2 SYGVKD. Trimming took off 0 bases at V and 3 bases at J, with 12 bases between the two ends. This CDR3 comprises 16 residues. Here the CDR3 reads CAISESWGVDNQPQHF. CDR3 bases: TGTGCCATCAGTGAGTCGTGGGGGGTTGACAATCAGCCCCAGCATTTT.

There are a few counts of this clone. The CDR3 nucleotides are TGTGCCAGCAGCAATAAGGGTAGGGAGGATGAAAACTCTGGGGCCAACGTCCTGACTTTC. Its protein is CASSNKGREDENSGANVLTF. The chain couples TRBV21-1 to TRBJ2-6; the DNA was not used to check the table's D call, TRBD2. TRBV21-1 is listed as a pseudogene. The CDR3 has 20 residues.

The chain recombines TRBV28 with TRBJ2-2; D may be TRBD2 (6 bases). V was cut by 1 base and J by 3 bases, with 18 bases left in between. This CDR3 is built from 18 residues. CDR1 is MDHEN, CDR2 SYDVKM, per germline. CDR3: CASSLSPWREVHTGELFF. Here the CDR3 DNA reads TGTGCCAGCAGTTTATCTCCCTGGCGGGAAGTTCACACCGGGGAGCTGTTTTTT.

This rearrangement joins TRBV6-2 or TRBV6-3 to TRBJ2-3; the D is unclear. Germline CDR1 is MNHEY and CDR2 is SVGEGT. This CDR3 contains 17 residues. V gave up 0 bases and J gave up 2 bases, with 15 bases separating them. The CDR3 nucleotides read TGTGCCAGCAGTTACTCGAAGGCGGCCGAATCCACAGATACGCAGTATTTT. Its protein product is CASSYSKAAESTDTQYF.